These 5 T cell receptor beta chains share one sample of origin, sequenced in a study of T cells in Graves' hyperthyroidism and ophthalmopathy. Amplified TCR beta CDR3 regions came from RNA transcripts. The HTBI set primed first-round TCR CDR3 RT-PCR. One entry per CDR3 protein results from TCRdb running MiXCR on the multiplex PCR reads. This table holds about 500,000 distinct CDR3 sequences, roughly 16% found once. Source material: blood. These receptors all come from a woman aged 25 to 39 with Graves' ophthalmopathy.

This clonotype showed up many times. The chain has TRBV7-8 and TRBJ2-3; 11 bases are shared with TRBD2. J was trimmed by 7 bases and V by 1 base; bases with no gene match: 4. CDR1 is SGHVS, CDR2 FQNEAQ, per germline. This CDR3 is built from 15 residues. The CDR3 region is CASSLGLAGGHTQYF. For the CDR3, the DNA is TGTGCCAGCAGCTTAGGTCTAGCGGGAGGTCATACGCAGTATTTT.

This clonotype has just a few counts. J is TRBJ2-7 and V is TRBV19, with TRBD2 as a possible D gene (6 bases). The germline V and J ends were trimmed by 7 bases and 0 bases, with 19 bases remaining between them. There are 16 residues in the CDR3. Germline CDR1 reads LNHDA; CDR2 reads SQIVND (reference sequence). Here the CDR3 reads CASTSGDPFSSYEQYF. The DNA for the CDR3 is TGTGCCAGTACCTCGGGGGACCCTTTTAGCTCCTACGAGCAGTACTTC.

This clonotype was found a few times. The V and J genes are TRBV5-8 and TRBJ1-6; 8 bases match TRBD1. This CDR3 has 17 amino acids. Germline V gene data show CDR1 as SGHTS and CDR2 as YDEGEE. V lost 4 bases to trimming and J lost 10 bases; unmatched junction nucleotides: 16. CDR3 nucleotides: TGTGCCAGCAGCGGTACGACAGGGGATTGGTCGCCCTCACCCCTCCACTTT. Translating gives CASSGTTGDWSPSPLHF.

This clonotype was seen at least ten times. The gene calls are TRBV28 and TRBJ2-7; maybe TRBD2 (6 bases). V shed 2 bases and J shed 3 bases, with 20 bases lying between them. The CDR3 is made up of 17 amino acids. In germline, CDR1 is MDHEN, CDR2 SYDVKM. The CDR3 region has the DNA TGTGCCAGCAGTTTAGGGGCACGAAGGGGCGGGAACTACGAGCAGTACTTC. It yields the protein CASSLGARRGGNYEQYF. Combining the CDR3 with reference TRBV28 and TRBJ2-7 gives the whole variable domain DVKVTQSSRYLVKRTGEKVFLECVQDMDHENMFWYRQDPGLGLRLIYFSYDVKMKEKGDIPEGYSVSREKKERFSLILESASTNQTSMYLCASSLGARRGGNYEQYFGPGTRLTVT.

At least ten counts were recorded for this clonotype. Here the CDR3 DNA reads TGTGCCAGCAGCCCCCACGGACAGGGCGGCACTGAAGCTTTCTTT. Its protein product is CASSPHGQGGTEAFF. The rearrangement links TRBV11-2 to TRBJ1-1, with 8 bases that match TRBD1. This CDR3 region has 15 residues. Germline CDR1 SGHAT, CDR2 FQNNGV. Unmatched junction bases numbered 9, after V lost 5 bases and J lost 4 bases.